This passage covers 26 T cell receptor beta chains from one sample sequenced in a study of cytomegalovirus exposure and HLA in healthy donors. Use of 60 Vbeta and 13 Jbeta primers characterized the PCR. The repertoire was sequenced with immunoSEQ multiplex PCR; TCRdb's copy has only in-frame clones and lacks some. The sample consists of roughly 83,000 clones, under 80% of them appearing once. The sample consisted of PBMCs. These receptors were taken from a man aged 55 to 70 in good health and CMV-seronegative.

The chain's CDR3 is CASRDSSGGANEQFF. CDR3 sequence (DNA): TGTGCCAGCAGGGACTCTAGCGGGGGGGCTAATGAGCAGTTCTTC. This chain connects TRBV6-5 to TRBJ2-1; TRBD2 matches at 12 bases. CDR3 size: 15 residues. V dropped 6 bases and J dropped 7; count of bases not matched to a gene: 7. CDR1 and CDR2 from the germline V gene are MNHEY and SVGAGI.

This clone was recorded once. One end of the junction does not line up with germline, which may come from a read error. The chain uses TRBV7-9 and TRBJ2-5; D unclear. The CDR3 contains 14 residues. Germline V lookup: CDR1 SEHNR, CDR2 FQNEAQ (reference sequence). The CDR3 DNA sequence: TGTTCCAGCAGCTTATGGGCAGGCCAAGAGACCCAGTACTTC. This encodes CSSSLWAGQETQYF.

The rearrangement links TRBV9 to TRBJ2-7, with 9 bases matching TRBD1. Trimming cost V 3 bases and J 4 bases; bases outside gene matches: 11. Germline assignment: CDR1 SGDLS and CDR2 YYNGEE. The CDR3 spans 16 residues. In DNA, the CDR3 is TGTGCCAGCAGCGGACGACCGGGACAGGGTGTTTACGAGCAGTACTTC. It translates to CASSGRPGQGVYEQYF. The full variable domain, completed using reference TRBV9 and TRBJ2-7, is DSGVTQTPKHLITATGQRVTLRCSPRSGDLSVYWYQQSLDQGLQFLIQYYNGEERAKGNILERFSAQQFPDLHSELNLSSLELGDSALYFCASSGRPGQGVYEQYFGPGTRLTVT.

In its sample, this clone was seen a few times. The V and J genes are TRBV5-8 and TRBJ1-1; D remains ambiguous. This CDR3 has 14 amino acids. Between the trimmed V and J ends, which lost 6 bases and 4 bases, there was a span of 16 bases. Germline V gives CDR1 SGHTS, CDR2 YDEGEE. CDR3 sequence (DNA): TGTGCCAGCACAAAGCGGTCTGAAGGCACTGAAGCTTTCTTT. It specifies CASTKRSEGTEAFF.

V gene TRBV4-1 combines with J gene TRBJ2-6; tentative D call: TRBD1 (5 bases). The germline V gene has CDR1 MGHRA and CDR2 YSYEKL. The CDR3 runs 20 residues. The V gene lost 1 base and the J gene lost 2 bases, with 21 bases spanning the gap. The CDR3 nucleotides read TGCGCCAGCAGCCAAGTCTCTCGACAGCGAGAAATCGCTGGGGCCAACGTCCTGACTTTC. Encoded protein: CASSQVSRQREIAGANVLTF.

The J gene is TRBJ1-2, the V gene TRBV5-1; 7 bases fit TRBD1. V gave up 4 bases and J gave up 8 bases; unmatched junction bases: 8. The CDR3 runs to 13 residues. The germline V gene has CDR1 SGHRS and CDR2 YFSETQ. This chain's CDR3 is CASSPSGTEGYTF. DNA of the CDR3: TGCGCCAGCAGCCCTTCCGGGACAGAGGGCTACACCTTC.

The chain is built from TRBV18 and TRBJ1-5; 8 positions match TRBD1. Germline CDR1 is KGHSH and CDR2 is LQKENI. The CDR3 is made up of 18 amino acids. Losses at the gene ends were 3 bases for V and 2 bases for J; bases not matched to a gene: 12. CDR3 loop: CASSPAPPQGGGNQPQHF. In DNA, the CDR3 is TGTGCCAGCTCACCGGCACCCCCACAGGGGGGGGGCAATCAGCCCCAGCATTTT.

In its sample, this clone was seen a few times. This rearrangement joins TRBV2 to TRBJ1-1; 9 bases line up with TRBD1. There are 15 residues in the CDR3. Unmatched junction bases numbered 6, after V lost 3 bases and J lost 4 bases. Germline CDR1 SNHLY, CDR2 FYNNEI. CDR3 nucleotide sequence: TGTGCCAGCAGTGACCCCGGGACAGGGAGCACTGAAGCTTTCTTT. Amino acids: CASSDPGTGSTEAFF.

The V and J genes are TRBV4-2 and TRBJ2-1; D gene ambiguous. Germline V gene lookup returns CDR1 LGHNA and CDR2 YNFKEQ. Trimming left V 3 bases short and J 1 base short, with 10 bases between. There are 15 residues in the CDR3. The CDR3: CASSQSRSSYNEQFF. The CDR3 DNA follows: TGTGCCAGCAGCCAGAGTAGAAGTTCCTACAATGAGCAGTTCTTC.

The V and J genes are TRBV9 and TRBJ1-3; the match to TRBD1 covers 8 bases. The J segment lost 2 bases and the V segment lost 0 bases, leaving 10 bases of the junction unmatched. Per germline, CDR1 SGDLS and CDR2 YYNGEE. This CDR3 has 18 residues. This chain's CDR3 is CASSVETGGRFPGNTIYF. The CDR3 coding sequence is TGTGCCAGCAGCGTAGAAACAGGGGGAAGGTTCCCTGGAAACACCATATATTTT.

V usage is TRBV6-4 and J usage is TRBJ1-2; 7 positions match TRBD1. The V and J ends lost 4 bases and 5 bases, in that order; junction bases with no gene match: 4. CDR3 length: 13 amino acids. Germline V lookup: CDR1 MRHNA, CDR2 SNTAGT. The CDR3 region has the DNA TGTGCCAGCAGTGGCGAACAGGGGTATGGCTACACCTTC. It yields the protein CASSGEQGYGYTF.

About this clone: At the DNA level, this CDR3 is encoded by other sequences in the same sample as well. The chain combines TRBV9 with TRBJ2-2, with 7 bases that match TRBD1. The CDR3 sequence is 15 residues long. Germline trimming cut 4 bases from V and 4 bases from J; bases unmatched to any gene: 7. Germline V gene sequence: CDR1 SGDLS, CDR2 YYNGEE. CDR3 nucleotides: TGTGCCAGCAGCCCCGGTGACAGGGCCACCGGGGAGCTGTTTTTT. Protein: CASSPGDRATGELFF.

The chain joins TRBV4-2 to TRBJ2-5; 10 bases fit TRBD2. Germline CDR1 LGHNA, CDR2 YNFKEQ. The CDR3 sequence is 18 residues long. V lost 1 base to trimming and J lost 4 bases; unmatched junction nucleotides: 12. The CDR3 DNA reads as TGTGCCAGCAGCCAAGGCCCGCGGGGGCTAGCGGGGGTAGAGACCCAGTACTTC. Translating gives CASSQGPRGLAGVETQYF.

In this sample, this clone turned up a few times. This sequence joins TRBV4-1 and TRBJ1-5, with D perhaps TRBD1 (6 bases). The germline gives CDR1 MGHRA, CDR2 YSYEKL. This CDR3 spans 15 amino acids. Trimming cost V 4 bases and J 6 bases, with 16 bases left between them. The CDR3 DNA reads TGCGCCAGCAGCCCGGACTTAGGGGGTTTTCAGCCCCAGCATTTT. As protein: CASSPDLGGFQPQHF.

The CDR3 protein is CASSFASGGAGDTQYF. CDR3 DNA sequence: TGTGCCAGCAGCTTTGCTAGCGGGGGGGCGGGAGATACGCAGTATTTT. The chain is built from TRBV11-2 and TRBJ2-3; 12 bases are shared with TRBD2. The CDR3 is 16 residues long. Unmatched junction bases numbered 6, after V lost 3 bases and J lost 5 bases. The V gene's germline CDR1 is SGHAT and CDR2 FQNNGV.

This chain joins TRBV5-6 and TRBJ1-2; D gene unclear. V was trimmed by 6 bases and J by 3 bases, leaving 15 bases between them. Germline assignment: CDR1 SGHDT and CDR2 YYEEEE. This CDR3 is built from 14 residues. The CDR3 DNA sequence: TGTGCCAGCACTCCAACCTACGGGTACTATGGCTACACCTTC. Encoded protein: CASTPTYGYYGYTF.

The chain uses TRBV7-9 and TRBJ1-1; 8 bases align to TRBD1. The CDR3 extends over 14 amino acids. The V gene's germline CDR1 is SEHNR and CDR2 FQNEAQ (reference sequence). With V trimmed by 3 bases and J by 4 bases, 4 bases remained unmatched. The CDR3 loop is CASSLTGAVTEAFF. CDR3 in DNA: TGTGCCAGCAGCTTGACAGGGGCGGTCACTGAAGCTTTCTTT.

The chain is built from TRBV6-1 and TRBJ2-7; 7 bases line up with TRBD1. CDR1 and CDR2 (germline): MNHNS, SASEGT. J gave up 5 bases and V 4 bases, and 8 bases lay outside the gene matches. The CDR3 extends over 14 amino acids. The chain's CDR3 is CASSVLQGSNEQYF. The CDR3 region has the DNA TGTGCCAGCAGTGTACTACAGGGGTCCAACGAGCAGTACTTC.

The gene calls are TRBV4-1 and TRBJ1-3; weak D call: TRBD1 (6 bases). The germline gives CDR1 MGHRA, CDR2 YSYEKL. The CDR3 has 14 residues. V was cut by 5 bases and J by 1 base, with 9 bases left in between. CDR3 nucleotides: TGCGCCAGCAGCTGGACAGAATCTGGAAACACCATATATTTT. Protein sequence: CASSWTESGNTIYF.

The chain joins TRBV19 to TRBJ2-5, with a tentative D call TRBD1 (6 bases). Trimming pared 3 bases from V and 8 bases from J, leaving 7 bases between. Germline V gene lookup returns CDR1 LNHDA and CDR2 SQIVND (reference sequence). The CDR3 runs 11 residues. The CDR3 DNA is TGTGCCAGTAGTATGGACAGAACCCAGTACTTC. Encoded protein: CASSMDRTQYF.

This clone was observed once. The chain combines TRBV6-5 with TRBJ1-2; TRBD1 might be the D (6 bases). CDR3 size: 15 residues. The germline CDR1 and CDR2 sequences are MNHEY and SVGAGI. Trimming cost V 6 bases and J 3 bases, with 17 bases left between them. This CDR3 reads CASSLQGSKDYGYTF. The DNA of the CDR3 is TGTGCCAGCAGCTTACAGGGAAGCAAGGACTATGGCTACACCTTC.

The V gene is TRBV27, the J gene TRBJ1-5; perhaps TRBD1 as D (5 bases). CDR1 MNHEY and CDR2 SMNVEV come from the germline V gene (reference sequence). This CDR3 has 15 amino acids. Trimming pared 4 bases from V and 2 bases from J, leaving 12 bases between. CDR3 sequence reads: CASSSLLGGNQPQHF. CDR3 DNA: TGTGCCAGCAGTTCCCTGTTAGGGGGCAATCAGCCCCAGCATTTT.

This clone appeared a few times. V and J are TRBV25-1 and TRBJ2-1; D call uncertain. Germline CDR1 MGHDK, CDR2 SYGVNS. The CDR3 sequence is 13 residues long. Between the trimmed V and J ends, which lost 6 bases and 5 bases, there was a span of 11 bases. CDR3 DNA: TGTGCCAGCAGCCTGGCAACCCACAATGAGCAGTTCTTC. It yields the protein CASSLATHNEQFF. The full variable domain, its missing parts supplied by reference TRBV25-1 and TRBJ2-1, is EADIYQTPRYLVIGTGKKITLECSQTMGHDKMYWYQQDPGMELHLIHYSYGVNSTEKGDLSSESTVSRIRTEHFPLTLESARPSHTSQYLCASSLATHNEQFFGPGTRLTVL.

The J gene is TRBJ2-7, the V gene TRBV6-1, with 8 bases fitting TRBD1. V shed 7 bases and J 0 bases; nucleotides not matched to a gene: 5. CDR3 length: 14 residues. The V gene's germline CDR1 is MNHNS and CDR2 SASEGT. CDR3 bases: TGTGCCAGCACTCTACAGGGGGGCTCCTACGAGCAGTACTTC. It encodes CASTLQGGSYEQYF.

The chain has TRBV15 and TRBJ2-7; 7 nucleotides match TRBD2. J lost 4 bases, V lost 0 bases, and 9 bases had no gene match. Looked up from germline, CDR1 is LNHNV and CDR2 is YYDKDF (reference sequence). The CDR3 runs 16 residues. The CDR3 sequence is CATSRDWGGPRYEQYF. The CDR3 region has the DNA TGTGCCACCAGCAGAGACTGGGGGGGTCCAAGGTACGAGCAGTACTTC.

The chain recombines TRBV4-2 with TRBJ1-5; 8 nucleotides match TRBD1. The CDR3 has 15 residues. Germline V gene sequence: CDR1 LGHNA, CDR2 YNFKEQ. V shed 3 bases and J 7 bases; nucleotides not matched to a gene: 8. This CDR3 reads CASSQGQGAGQPQHF. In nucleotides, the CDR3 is TGTGCCAGCAGCCAGGGTCAGGGGGCGGGACAGCCCCAGCATTTT.